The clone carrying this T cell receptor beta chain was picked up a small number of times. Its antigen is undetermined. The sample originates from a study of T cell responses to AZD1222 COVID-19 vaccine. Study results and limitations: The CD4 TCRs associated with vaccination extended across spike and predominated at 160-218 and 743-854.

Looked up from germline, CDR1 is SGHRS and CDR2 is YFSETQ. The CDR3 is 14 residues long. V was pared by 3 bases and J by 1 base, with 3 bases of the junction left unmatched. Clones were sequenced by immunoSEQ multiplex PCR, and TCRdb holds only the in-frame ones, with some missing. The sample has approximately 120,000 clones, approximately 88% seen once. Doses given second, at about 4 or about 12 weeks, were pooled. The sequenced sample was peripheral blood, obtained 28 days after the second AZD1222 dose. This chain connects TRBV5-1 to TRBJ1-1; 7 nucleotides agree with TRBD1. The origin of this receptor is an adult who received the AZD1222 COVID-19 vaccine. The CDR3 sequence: CASSSGTENTEAFF. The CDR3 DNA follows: TGCGCCAGCAGCTCCGGGACAGAGAACACTGAAGCTTTCTTT. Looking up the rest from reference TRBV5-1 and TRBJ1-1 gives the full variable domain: KAGVTQTPRYLIKTRGQQVTLSCSPISGHRSVSWYQQTPGQGLQFLFEYFSETQRNKGNFPGRFSGRQFSNSRSEMNVSTLELGDSALYLCASSSGTENTEAFFGQGTRLTVV.